This paragraph reports one TCR beta chain. Its antigen is unknown. No much larger clone exists at a distance of one base, and base qualities are not known. The sample originates from a study of patients and donors after allogeneic stem cell transplantation (dated by TCRdb to between 2020 and 2021). The library came from RT-PCR. The sample was run on a NextSeq 550. The raw public data were reprocessed by TCRdb itself: fastp quality trimming at Q25, MiXCR clonotype calling, in-frame beta chains only. Each entry is one CDR3 protein sequence, shown with its most common DNA and genes. This sample is represented by hundreds of thousands of distinct CDR3 sequences; approximately 14% of them were singletons. The ten largest account for roughly 12% of the sample. From the cysteine through the phenylalanine, the CDR3 covers 13 amino acids. Only the CDR3 region is kept as DNA, spanning 39 bases read in frame from base 1. CDR1 LNHDA and CDR2 SQIVND were looked up in the germline V gene (reference sequence). The junction shows trimming of 2 bases on V and 9 bases on J, plus 11 bases between the germline ends.

The rearrangement joined TRBV19 to TRBJ2-1, with the D gene not clear enough to name. The sequencing sample was made of blood, either unsorted or a sorted T cell fraction (not recorded which). The TCR sequence derives from a human donor who was either an allogeneic HSCT recipient or a stem cell or donor lymphocyte infusion donor (not recorded which). It is not recorded whose cells these are; they may come from a transplant donor. The DNA is TGTGCCAGTAGTATAAAGTCCCTCACTGAGCAGTTCTTC. It codes for CASSIKSLTEQFF.